This T cell receptor beta chain was documented in a study of regulatory dendritic cells for organ transplantation. Sequenced by immunoSEQ multiplex PCR; TCRdb stores in-frame clones only, minus some. The repertoire holds some 40,000 clones, 90% to 95% seen once, with around 0.12% in the top ten. The germline gives CDR1 LGHNA, CDR2 YSLEER. V lost 3 bases, J lost 7 bases, and 19 bases lay in between. CDR3 size: 16 residues. Naive CD45RA+ and memory CD45RO+ CD4+ or CD8+ T cells were FACS-sorted. Study-wide results and limits: Memory CD8+ clonal expansion seemed more limited with regulatory than mature dendritic cells. Memory T cells were less diverse than naive, with memory CD8+ most oligoclonal.

As to this clone: Its antigen remains unknown.

The chain is built from TRBV4-3 and TRBJ1-3, with D possibly matching TRBD1 (5 bases). The sequence was collected from a human donor in good health. The sample was naive CD8+ T cells from blood. The subset: CD45RA+ naive T cells. The CDR3, as DNA: TGCGCCAGCAGCCAGCAGGAAGGGGCCTCGTCTAACACCATATATTTT. It codes for CASSQQEGASSNTIYF.